One and the same sample provided the 28 T cell receptor beta chains below, sequenced in a study of T cell responses to AZD1222 COVID-19 vaccine. Data came from immunoSEQ multiplex PCR; TCRdb stores just in-frame clones and leaves some out. The top ten hold around 45% of the sample, which has 85,000 to 110,000 clones, 91% seen once. The sample here was peripheral blood, taken on day 0 of AZD1222 vaccination. The receptors were sampled from an adult in good health.

This rearrangement joins TRBV27 to TRBJ2-3, with D perhaps TRBD2 (6 bases). Germline lookup yields CDR1 MNHEY and CDR2 SMNVEV (reference sequence). The CDR3 extends over 14 amino acids. With 6 bases removed from V and 2 bases from J, the gap between germline ends came to 12 bases. In nucleotides, the CDR3 is TGTGCCAGCAGGGTGCGGGGTGTCACAGATACGCAGTATTTT. It is translated as CASRVRGVTDTQYF.

In its sample, this clone was seen a few times. The chain uses TRBV5-5 and TRBJ2-1; 9 positions agree with TRBD1. Per germline, CDR1 SGHKS and CDR2 YYEKEE (reference sequence). The CDR3 has 16 residues. With 3 bases clipped from V and 1 base from J, the junction kept 5 bases outside the gene matches. The CDR3 sequence: CASSSRTGESYNEQFF. The CDR3 bases are TGTGCCAGCAGCTCAAGGACAGGGGAGTCCTACAATGAGCAGTTCTTC.

V usage is TRBV28 and J usage is TRBJ2-1; possible D gene TRBD2, 5 bases. This CDR3 region has 14 residues. V was shortened by 7 bases and J by 4 bases, with 14 bases between the two germline ends. Looked up from germline, CDR1 is MDHEN and CDR2 is SYDVKM. CDR3 region: CASNPLPGYNEQFF. The CDR3 bases are TGTGCCAGCAATCCCCTCCCGGGGTACAATGAGCAGTTCTTC.

The chain joins TRBV7-8 to TRBJ1-1, with D unresolved. With 2 bases removed from V and 4 bases from J, the gap between germline ends came to 17 bases. The CDR3 totals 16 residues. The germline V gene has CDR1 SGHVS and CDR2 FQNEAQ. CDR3 in amino acids: CASSLRAVISFTEAFF. Here the CDR3 DNA reads TGTGCCAGCAGCTTAAGGGCTGTAATATCTTTCACTGAAGCTTTCTTT. The full variable domain, completed using reference TRBV7-8 and TRBJ1-1, is GAGVSQSPRYKVAKRGQDVALRCDPISGHVSLFWYQQALGQGPEFLTYFQNEAQLDKSGLPSDRFFAERPEGSVSTLKIQRTQQEDSAVYLCASSLRAVISFTEAFFGQGTRLTVV.

The chain joins TRBV7-8 to TRBJ1-2; D gene unclear. Germline loops: CDR1 SGHVS, CDR2 FQNEAQ. Trimming removed 4 bases from V and 7 bases from J, with 10 bases in between. The CDR3 is 12 amino acids. CDR3 sequence: CASSYRAGGYTF. The CDR3 DNA follows: TGTGCCAGCAGCTACCGGGCGGGTGGCTACACCTTC.

This chain links TRBV5-5 with TRBJ2-3; TRBD2 matches 7 bases. The germline V gene encodes CDR1 SGHKS and CDR2 YYEKEE (reference sequence). The length of the CDR3 is 13 residues. V was clipped by 1 base and J by 8 bases; unmatched bases: 4. As DNA, the CDR3 is TGTGCCAGCAGCTTGATAGCGGGTGTTACGCAGTATTTT. This gives the protein CASSLIAGVTQYF.

The genes are TRBV19 and TRBJ1-1, with TRBD1 matching 9 bases. The V segment lost 7 bases and the J segment 5 bases; nucleotides outside the gene matches: 5. The CDR3 is 13 amino acids. Germline lookup yields CDR1 LNHDA and CDR2 SQIVND (reference sequence). The CDR3 DNA follows: TGTGCCAGTACCATGACAGGGGGGACTGAAGCTTTCTTT. Amino acid sequence: CASTMTGGTEAFF.

The V and J genes are TRBV18 and TRBJ2-2; D is unresolved. This CDR3 has 13 amino acids. Germline V gene data show CDR1 as KGHSH and CDR2 as LQKENI. V gave up 3 bases and J gave up 2 bases, with 4 bases separating them. The CDR3 spells CASSPLNTGELFF. The CDR3 DNA reads as TGTGCCAGCTCACCCCTCAACACCGGGGAGCTGTTTTTT.

Regarding this clone: Its ends do not fully match the called genes, so a read error is possible. The chain couples TRBV19 to TRBJ2-1, with 9 bases that match TRBD1. CDR1 is LNHDA and CDR2 is SQIVND in the germline V gene (reference sequence). This CDR3 has 15 amino acids. The CDR3 region has the DNA TGTGCCAGTAGGATAGAAGGGACAGGGTTTAATGAGCAGTTCTTC. Amino acid sequence: CASRIEGTGFNEQFF.

The V gene is TRBV19, the J gene TRBJ2-7; 15 nucleotides align to TRBD2. V shed 4 bases, J shed 6 bases, and the junction held 4 bases outside the gene matches. The V gene's germline CDR1 is LNHDA and CDR2 SQIVND (reference sequence). The CDR3 sequence is 15 residues long. CDR3 sequence: CASSTLGLAGGEQYF. In nucleotides, the CDR3 is TGTGCCAGTAGTACGCTGGGACTAGCGGGAGGCGAGCAGTACTTC.

V and J are TRBV7-9 and TRBJ1-4, with D unclear. The CDR3 length is 15 residues. CDR1 is SEHNR and CDR2 is FQNEAQ in the germline V gene (reference sequence). V gave up 1 base and J gave up 0 bases, with 6 bases separating them. CDR3 in amino acids: CASSLGSATNEKLFF. For the CDR3, the DNA is TGTGCCAGCAGCTTAGGCTCTGCAACTAATGAAAAACTGTTTTTT. Full variable domain (remainder filled in from reference TRBV7-9 and TRBJ1-4): DTGVSQNPRHKITKRGQNVTFRCDPISEHNRLYWYRQTLGQGPEFLTYFQNEAQLEKSRLLSDRFSAERPKGSFSTLEIQRTEQGDSAMYLCASSLGSATNEKLFFGSGTQLSVL.

V and J are TRBV3-1 (or the pseudogene TRBV3-2) and TRBJ1-3; D is uncertain. The germline gives CDR1 LGHDT, CDR2 YNNKEL (reference sequence). Trimming pared 3 bases from V and 0 bases from J, leaving 12 bases between. This CDR3 comprises 16 residues. In nucleotides, the CDR3 is TGTGCCAGCAGCCAGCTCGCGGGTACCTCTGGAAACACCATATATTTT. Its protein is CASSQLAGTSGNTIYF.

This chain uses TRBV4-2 with TRBJ2-7; D may be TRBD2 (5 bases). This CDR3 has 17 amino acids. Trimming stripped 0 bases from V and 2 bases from J, with 17 bases between. Germline CDR1 and CDR2: LGHNA and YNFKEQ. The CDR3 nucleotides read TGTGCCAGCAGCCAAGATTTCTGGCTAGCTGATACCTACGAGCAGTACTTC. This sequence encodes CASSQDFWLADTYEQYF.

This clone showed up just once. The chain couples TRBV7-2 to TRBJ1-2, with D unclear. In germline, CDR1 is SGHTA, CDR2 FQGNSA. V was pared by 5 bases and J by 2 bases, with 15 bases between. The CDR3 sequence is 15 residues long. The CDR3 protein is CASSLPGGGNYGYTF. CDR3 bases: TGTGCCAGCAGCCTCCCCGGAGGCGGCAACTATGGCTACACCTTC.

The V call is TRBV30, the J call TRBJ1-3; no reliable D call. The germline V gene encodes CDR1 GTSNPN and CDR2 SVGIG (reference sequence). Trimming left V 7 bases short and J 0 bases short, with 10 bases between. The length of the CDR3 is 13 residues. The CDR3, as DNA: TGTGCCTCTGCGACTCTCTCTGGAAACACCATATATTTT. The encoded protein is CASATLSGNTIYF.

CDR3 region: CASSDPGTGGQPQHF. CDR3 nucleotide sequence: TGTGCCAGCAGTGACCCAGGGACAGGGGGTCAGCCCCAGCATTTT. The chain joins TRBV6-1 to TRBJ1-5, with 11 bases that match TRBD1. With 3 bases clipped from V and 6 bases from J, the junction kept 4 bases outside the gene matches. This CDR3 comprises 15 residues. Germline CDR1 reads MNHNS; CDR2 reads SASEGT.

The chain carries TRBV6-2 or TRBV6-3 and TRBJ1-3, with unresolved D. The V gene lost 5 bases and the J gene lost 0 bases, with 11 bases spanning the gap. In germline, CDR1 is MNHEY, CDR2 SVGEGT. This CDR3 region has 15 residues. As DNA, the CDR3 is TGTGCCAGCAGTAAGGGCCGAAGCTCTGGAAACACCATATATTTT. Its protein is CASSKGRSSGNTIYF.

This rearrangement joins TRBV5-1 to TRBJ2-5; 12 nucleotides align to TRBD2. Per the germline V gene, CDR1 is SGHRS and CDR2 is YFSETQ. The V gene end was trimmed by 7 bases and the J gene end by 5 bases; junction bases not matched to a gene: 12. The CDR3 contains 16 residues. Here the CDR3 DNA reads TGCGCCAGCTCCCGCCAACTAGCGGGAGGCGGGGAGACCCAGTACTTC. Translated, it gives CASSRQLAGGGETQYF.

The J gene is TRBJ1-1, the V gene TRBV10-3; TRBD1 is a possible D gene (6 bases). Between the trimmed V and J ends, which lost 7 bases and 4 bases, there was a span of 13 bases. This CDR3 spans 13 amino acids. Per germline, CDR1 ENHRY and CDR2 SYGVKD. This chain's CDR3 is CAINRGGSTEAFF. The CDR3 DNA is TGTGCCATCAATAGGGGGGGGAGCACTGAAGCTTTCTTT.

The chain joins TRBV7-2 to TRBJ2-3, with D perhaps TRBD2 (6 bases). The V gene lost 6 bases and the J gene lost 0 bases, with 13 bases spanning the gap. The V gene's germline CDR1 is SGHTA and CDR2 FQGNSA. CDR3 size: 15 residues. The CDR3 reads CASRMPGTSTDTQYF. CDR3 bases: TGTGCCAGCAGGATGCCCGGGACTAGCACAGATACGCAGTATTTT. Supplemented by reference TRBV7-2 and TRBJ2-3, the full variable domain reads GAGVSQSPSNKVTEKGKDVELRCDPISGHTALYWYRQSLGQGLEFLIYFQGNSAPDKSGLPSDRFSAERTGGSVSTLTIQRTQQEDSAVYLCASRMPGTSTDTQYFGPGTRLTVL.

The V and J genes are TRBV7-2 and TRBJ2-5; TRBD1 matches 9 bases. The CDR3 has 15 residues. V lost 4 bases and J lost 1; bases outside the gene matches: 4. Germline values: CDR1 SGHTA, CDR2 FQGNSA. The CDR3 loop is CASSSQQGAQETQYF. CDR3 DNA: TGTGCCAGCAGCTCTCAACAGGGGGCCCAAGAGACCCAGTACTTC.

This chain uses TRBV6-5 with TRBJ2-2; D perhaps matches TRBD1 (6 bases). The CDR3 length is 14 residues. CDR1 and CDR2 (germline): MNHEY, SVGAGI. V lost 6 bases to trimming and J lost 0 bases, with 8 bases between them. CDR3 coding DNA: TGTGCCAGCAGAACAGGGACGAACACCGGGGAGCTGTTTTTT. Its protein product is CASRTGTNTGELFF.

V gene TRBV5-1 combines with J gene TRBJ2-1; TRBD2 aligns across 16 bases. Germline CDR1 is SGHRS and CDR2 is YFSETQ. The V gene end was trimmed by 4 bases and the J gene end by 7 bases; junction bases not matched to a gene: 5. The CDR3 runs 16 residues. CDR3 DNA: TGCGCCAGCAGCGTGGGACTAGCGGGAGGGTTTAATGAGCAGTTCTTC. Translating gives CASSVGLAGGFNEQFF.

This clone showed up just a few times. The genes are TRBV6-6 and TRBJ2-1; tentatively, D is TRBD2 (6 bases). V gave up 7 bases and J gave up 1 base, with 11 bases separating them. This CDR3 region has 14 residues. CDR1 and CDR2 (germline): MNHNY, SVGAGI (reference sequence). The CDR3, as DNA: TGTGCCAGCACCCCGGGACTGTCCTACAATGAGCAGTTCTTC. It codes for CASTPGLSYNEQFF.

V is TRBV11-2 and J is TRBJ2-7; D might be TRBD1 (5 bases). The CDR3 sequence is 11 residues long. Germline CDR1 and CDR2: SGHAT and FQNNGV. The V end lost 6 bases, the J end lost 6 bases, and 9 bases lay between the germline ends. The CDR3 sequence is CASRTGFEQYF. CDR3 in DNA: TGTGCCAGCAGAACAGGTTTCGAGCAGTACTTC.

The chain couples TRBV24-1 to TRBJ1-2; TRBD1 matches 10 bases. The CDR3 runs to 18 residues. Trimming removed 3 bases from V and 5 bases from J; junction bases left unmatched: 14. The V gene's germline CDR1 is KGHDR and CDR2 SFDVKD. In DNA form, the CDR3 reads TGTGCCACCAGTGATCCCTCGGGTGGGGACAGGGGACCTTATGGCTACACCTTC. Residues: CATSDPSGGDRGPYGYTF.

V usage is TRBV6-5 and J usage is TRBJ2-3; D not resolved. Germline values: CDR1 MNHEY, CDR2 SVGAGI. Trimming took 2 bases from V and 2 from J, leaving 11 bases between them. The CDR3 spans 15 residues. The CDR3 is CASSYQRPHTDTQYF. The CDR3 nucleotides are TGTGCCAGCAGTTACCAGAGACCCCACACAGATACGCAGTATTTT.

For this clone: In this CDR3 the conserved last residue, phenylalanine or tryptophan, is missing, so a read error is likely. The DNA is left out, because the CDR3 cannot be placed on it with certainty; the CDR3 is given as TCRdb lists it. J is TRBJ1-1 and V is TRBV7-2. Germline-derived CDR1 and CDR2 are SGHTA and FQGNSA. The CDR3 spans 9 amino acids, including both terminal residues. This CDR3 is CASSLNLSL.